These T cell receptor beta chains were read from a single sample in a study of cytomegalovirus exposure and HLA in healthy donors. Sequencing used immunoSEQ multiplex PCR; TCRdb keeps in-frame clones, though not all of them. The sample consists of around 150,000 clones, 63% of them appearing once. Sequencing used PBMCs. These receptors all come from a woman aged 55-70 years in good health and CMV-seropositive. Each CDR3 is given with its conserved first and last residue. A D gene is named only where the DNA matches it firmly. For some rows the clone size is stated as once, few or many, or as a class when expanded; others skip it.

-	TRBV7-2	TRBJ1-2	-	CASSPFESNYGYTF	TGTGCCAGCAGCCCTTTTGAGTCTAACTATGGCTACACCTTC
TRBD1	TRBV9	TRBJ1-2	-	CASSPRTGGAYGYTF	TGTGCCAGCAGCCCCCGGACAGGGGGCGCTTATGGCTACACCTTC
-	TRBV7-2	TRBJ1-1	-	CASRIQGFGTEAFF	TGTGCCAGCAGAATACAGGGCTTCGGCACTGAAGCTTTCTTT
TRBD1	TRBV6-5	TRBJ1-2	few	CASSYSGGPGYTF	TGTGCCAGCAGTTACTCAGGGGGCCCTGGCTACACCTTC
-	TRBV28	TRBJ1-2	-	CASTGTLSGYTF	TGTGCCAGCACCGGGACTCTCTCTGGCTACACCTTC
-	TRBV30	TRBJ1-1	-	CAWSVIRAGSYEAFF	TGTGCCTGGAGTGTAATCCGCGCAGGGTCCTATGAAGCTTTCTTT
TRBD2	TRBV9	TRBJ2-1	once	CASSVPRKSSSGREDNEQFF	TGTGCCAGCAGCGTACCCCGGAAAAGCTCGTCCGGGCGGGAGGATAATGAGCAGTTCTTC
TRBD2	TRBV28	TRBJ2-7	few	CASGGTSVTYEQYF	TGTGCCAGCGGGGGGACTAGCGTAACCTACGAGCAGTACTTC
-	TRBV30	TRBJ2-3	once	CAGSLSTSTQYF	TGTGCCGGTTCCCTGAGTACTTCTACGCAGTATTTT
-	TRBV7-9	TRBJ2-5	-	CASSTGLQETQYF	TGTGCCAGCAGCACGGGGTTACAAGAGACCCAGTACTTC
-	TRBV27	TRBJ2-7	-	CASSLLEKRNYEQYF	TGTGCCAGCAGTTTATTAGAAAAGCGGAACTACGAGCAGTACTTC